Listed here are 8 T cell receptor beta chains from one sample, sequenced in a study of identifying expanded T cells in peripheral blood (dated by TCRdb to between 2017 and 2020). Receptor amplification or capture employed the immunoSEQ multiplex PCR assay. TCRdb provides this immuneACCESS table in a form limited to in-frame rearrangements. Some clones are lacking; in checked studies, under half of them reflect an unresolved V gene, and why the rest are absent is not known. For this sample the table gives about 100,000 clones, of which around nine tenths were detected only once. The leading ten clones occupy about a sixth of the sample. The sample was blood. The receptors shown here come from a person between 18 and 69 years old in good health.

The rearrangement uses TRBV10-3 and TRBJ2-6; TRBD1 aligns across 8 bases. CDR1 ENHRY and CDR2 SYGVKD come from the germline V gene. The CDR3 has 16 residues. V was clipped by 7 bases and J by 0 bases; unmatched bases: 5. CDR3 protein: CAITKGQASGANVLTF. Written as DNA, the CDR3 is TGTGCCATCACCAAGGGACAGGCCTCTGGGGCCAACGTCCTGACTTTC.

The chain joins TRBV5-4 to TRBJ2-1; D is uncertain. The CDR3 is 16 amino acids. V dropped 0 bases and J dropped 0 bases, with 10 bases sitting between them. The V gene's germline CDR1 is SGHNT and CDR2 YYREEE (reference sequence). This chain's CDR3 is CASSLVSHSSYNEQFF. In nucleotides, the CDR3 is TGTGCCAGCAGCTTGGTTTCACATAGCTCCTACAATGAGCAGTTCTTC.

This clone is a singleton in its sample. The chain is built from TRBV2 and TRBJ1-2; no clear D gene. The CDR3 is made up of 13 amino acids. Germline assignment: CDR1 SNHLY and CDR2 FYNNEI. V lost 5 bases, J lost 8 bases, and 15 bases lay in between. This CDR3 reads CASSSDGFGGYTF. The CDR3 DNA reads as TGTGCCAGCAGTTCCGACGGATTTGGCGGCTACACCTTC.

The J gene is TRBJ2-7, the V gene TRBV6-5; no clear D. Germline V gene sequence: CDR1 MNHEY, CDR2 SVGAGI. CDR3 length: 15 residues. Trimming took 0 bases from V and 0 from J, leaving 9 bases between them. CDR3 region: CASSYSSTYSYEQYF. The CDR3 DNA sequence: TGTGCCAGCAGTTACTCGTCGACCTACTCCTACGAGCAGTACTTC.

The rearrangement links TRBV6-1 to TRBJ1-4; D uncertain. Germline assignment: CDR1 MNHNS and CDR2 SASEGT. CDR3 length: 15 residues. The germline V and J ends were trimmed by 6 bases and 3 bases, with 14 bases remaining between them. CDR3: CASRQDWRSNEKLFF. CDR3 nucleotides: TGTGCCAGCAGGCAGGATTGGAGGTCTAATGAAAAACTGTTTTTT.

The genes are TRBV5-5 and TRBJ1-6, with a tentative D call TRBD1 (5 bases). The CDR3 runs 16 residues. V was clipped by 1 base and J by 8 bases, with 16 bases between them. Germline V gene data show CDR1 as SGHKS and CDR2 as YYEKEE (reference sequence). The chain's CDR3 is CASSLRSGLGDSPLHF. CDR3 nucleotide sequence: TGTGCCAGCAGCTTGAGAAGCGGGCTGGGGGATTCACCCCTCCACTTT.

CDR3 sequence reads: CASSQVRGTGTNTEAFF. CDR3 sequence (DNA): TGTGCCAGCAGCCAAGTACGAGGGACAGGGACGAACACTGAAGCTTTCTTT. The genes are TRBV14 and TRBJ1-1; 9 bases are a match to TRBD1. Germline lookup yields CDR1 SGHDN and CDR2 FVKESK. Losses at the gene ends were 1 base for V and 1 base for J; bases not matched to a gene: 7. This CDR3 region has 17 residues.

The chain combines TRBV9 with TRBJ2-7; no firm D call. The CDR3 runs 14 residues. Germline CDR1 reads SGDLS; CDR2 reads YYNGEE. Trimming pared 3 bases from V and 4 bases from J, leaving 14 bases between. CDR3 in DNA: TGTGCCAGCAGCGCAGACACAGATACTTACGAGCAGTACTTC. The encoded protein is CASSADTDTYEQYF.